The following is a T cell receptor (beta chain) sequence with its context. The antigen is unknown. Germline CDR1 is DFQATT and CDR2 is SNEGSKA (reference sequence). This CDR3 has 15 residues. The V segment lost 0 bases and the J segment 5 bases; nucleotides outside the gene matches: 5. TCRdb fed the 5' RACE reads into MiXCR, producing one record per CDR3 protein. Among 350,000 to 450,000 distinct CDR3 sequences listed, roughly a sixth were seen once. The data stem from a study of T cells after yellow fever vaccination. General observations from the study: Bulk-population clonotypes that are abundant could appear as contaminants in FACS-sorted repertoires.

Sequencing used PBMCs, obtained before the yellow fever booster vaccination. The sequence derives from a man younger than 35 who received the YFV17D yellow fever vaccine. The rearrangement joins TRBV20-1 to TRBJ2-5; 11 nucleotides align to TRBD2. The CDR3 protein is CSARDPRTSGETQYF. CDR3 DNA: TGCAGTGCTAGAGATCCCAGGACTAGCGGGGAGACCCAGTACTTC.